This T cell receptor beta chain was sequenced in a study of T-cell memory formation after mild COVID-19. Looking at the study overall: TCR clusters showed largely donor specificity.

With 4 bases removed from V and 0 bases from J, the gap between germline ends came to 12 bases. The CDR3 has 15 amino acids. CDR1 and CDR2 from the germline V gene are LGHDT and YNNKEL (reference sequence). TCRdb itself ran the 5' RACE reads through MiXCR, one entry per CDR3 protein. The sample shows approximately 450,000 distinct CDR3 sequences, 15% to 20% of them seen only once. Study-wide results and limits: Clones which contracted sat mainly in CM and EM if CD4+, and in EMRA if CD8+. The appearance of some responding clones in pre-infection memory suggested that cross-reactive memory joined. A second wave of clones peaked on day 37, and their SARS-CoV-2 specificity went unconfirmed.

This clonotype was observed a handful of times. Its antigen is unknown. This receptor was taken from an adult woman who had mild COVID-19 (a few samples of this study predate the infection). Cell type and time point are not known. The J gene is TRBJ1-2, the V gene TRBV3-1, with D unresolved. The sample taken for sequencing was PBMCs or a T cell subset sorted from them (not recorded which). The CDR3 region is CASSPLGSSNYGYTF. DNA for the CDR3: TGTGCCAGCAGCCCCCTTGGCAGTTCTAACTATGGCTACACCTTC.